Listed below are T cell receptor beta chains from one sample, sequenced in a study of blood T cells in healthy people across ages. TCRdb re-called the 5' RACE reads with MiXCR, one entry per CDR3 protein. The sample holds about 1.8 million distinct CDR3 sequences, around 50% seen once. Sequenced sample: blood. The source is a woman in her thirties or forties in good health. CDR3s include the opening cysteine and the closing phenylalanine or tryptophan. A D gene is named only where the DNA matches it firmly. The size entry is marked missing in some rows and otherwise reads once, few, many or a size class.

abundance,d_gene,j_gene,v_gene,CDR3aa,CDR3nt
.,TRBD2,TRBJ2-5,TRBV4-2,CASSQDWLAGEFQYF,TGTGCCAGCAGCCAAGATTGGCTAGCGGGGGAATTCCAGTACTTC
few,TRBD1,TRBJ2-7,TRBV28,CASRVQGANEQYF,TGTGCCAGCAGAGTTCAGGGGGCCAACGAGCAGTACTTC
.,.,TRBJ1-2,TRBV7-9,CASSLPAVGRYGYTF,TGTGCCAGCAGCTTACCCGCTGTGGGGCGGTATGGCTACACCTTC
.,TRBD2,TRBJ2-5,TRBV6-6,CASDGTSGPPSRETQYF,TGTGCCAGCGACGGGACTAGCGGGCCCCCTTCGCGGGAGACCCAGTACTTC
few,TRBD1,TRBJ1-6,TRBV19,CASNHATGDSYNSPLHF,TGTGCCAGTAACCACGCGACAGGGGATTCCTATAATTCACCCCTCCACTTT
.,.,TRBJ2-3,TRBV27,CASSFQLVTDTQYF,TGTGCCAGCAGTTTTCAGCTTGTCACAGATACGCAGTATTTT
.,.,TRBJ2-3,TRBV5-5,CASSQSQGTDTQYF,TGTGCCAGCAGCCAGAGTCAGGGAACGGATACGCAGTATTTT
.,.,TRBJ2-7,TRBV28,CASSPPGHPGDKITYEQYF,TGTGCCAGCAGTCCACCGGGACATCCGGGCGATAAGATCACCTACGAGCAGTACTTC
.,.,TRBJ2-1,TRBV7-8,CASSKQQGENEQFF,TGTGCCAGCAGCAAGCAACAGGGAGAGAATGAGCAGTTCTTC
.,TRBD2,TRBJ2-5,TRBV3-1,CASSPYGGEETQYF,TGTGCCAGCAGCCCTTACGGGGGGGAGGAGACCCAGTACTTC
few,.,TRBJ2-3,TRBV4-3,CASSQGMTTDTQYF,TGCGCCAGCAGCCAAGGGATGACGACAGATACGCAGTATTTT
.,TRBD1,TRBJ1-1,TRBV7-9,CASSSGQGLVENTEAFF,TGTGCCAGCAGCTCCGGACAGGGCTTAGTCGAGAACACTGAAGCTTTCTTT
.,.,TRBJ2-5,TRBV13,CASSLEGPSGGPNQETQYF,TGTGCCAGCAGCTTAGAAGGTCCTTCTGGGGGGCCGAACCAAGAGACCCAGTACTTC
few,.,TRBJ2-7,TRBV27,CASSPAVGGGTNEQYF,TGTGCCAGCAGCCCAGCTGTGGGTGGGGGCACGAACGAGCAGTACTTC
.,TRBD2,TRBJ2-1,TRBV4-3,CASSQGTSGGLNEQFF,TGCGCCAGCAGCCAAGGGACTAGCGGGGGCCTCAATGAGCAGTTCTTC
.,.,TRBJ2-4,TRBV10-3,CAISEKAGAGTNIQYF,TGTGCCATCAGTGAGAAAGCAGGGGCCGGAACAAACATTCAGTACTTC
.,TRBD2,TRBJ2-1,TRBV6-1,CAILTDRRLVAGASNEQFF,TGTGCCATCCTCACGGACCGCAGACTCGTAGCGGGAGCCTCTAATGAGCAGTTCTTC
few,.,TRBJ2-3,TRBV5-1,CASSWDATDTQYF,TGCGCCAGCAGCTGGGACGCAACAGATACGCAGTATTTT
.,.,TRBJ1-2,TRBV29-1,CSVDSYGQNYGYTF,TGCAGCGTGGACTCCTATGGACAGAACTATGGCTACACCTTC